Below, one TCR beta chain is given with its context. This clonotype was picked up a small number of times. Its antigen has not been determined. The sample holds no much larger clone one base away, and base qualities are not on file. The source of the sample is a study of T cells after yellow fever vaccination (dated by TCRdb to the late 2010s). The study in broad terms: The SMART-Seq v4 Ultra Low Input RNA kit was used to prepare libraries from fractions with low cell numbers. The cohort comprised two healthy male donors, one aged 18 to 30 and one aged 30 to 39 years. Bulk TCR alpha and beta repertoires were sequenced longitudinally to track T-cell clones before and after primary and booster YFV17D yellow fever vaccination. Blood was drawn at multiple timepoints before and after primary and secondary immunization, with bulk PBMC replicates and cell subsets isolated.

The CDR3 sequence holds 13 residues, the cysteine and phenylalanine included. The only DNA kept is the CDR3, 39 bases in frame from the first base. CDR1 and CDR2 (SGHKS, YYEKEE) derive from the germline V gene (reference sequence). V lost 1 base and J lost 7 bases; the stretch between them is 11 bases long. TCR cDNA was made using 5'RACE template switching, a step that added a universal primer site and unique molecular identifiers. Priming of cDNA synthesis was performed from both the TCR alpha and TCR beta constant segments. Library amplification involved two PCR steps, and the second step added sample barcodes and sequencing adapters. Libraries were sequenced on Illumina HiSeq 2500 (2x100 bp) or NovaSeq (2x150 bp). The paper's data handling went like this. MIGEC was used to demultiplex reads and collapse the reads into UMI consensus sequences, and MiXCR was used for V(D)J alignment. Vaccine-responding clonotypes were identified with edgeR using replicate PBMC samples, with FDR below 0.01 and a log2 fold change above 5 up to day 15 being required. Bulk clonotypes were assigned CD4 or CD8 identity according to which sequenced CD4 or CD8 repertoire held them at higher abundance. TCRdb reprocessing: public reads trimmed at Q25 with fastp, clones called with MiXCR, in-frame beta chains kept. Each entry is one CDR3 protein sequence, shown with its most common DNA and genes. What appears here as the V and J calls and clone size reflects TCRdb's work, not the paper's. The sample yields roughly 300,000 distinct CDR3 sequences; around 7% were counted once. Roughly a sixth of the sample is held by the ten biggest clonotypes.

The label giving this sample's treatment or condition can be read as: live attenuated yellow fever vaccine strain. Two biological replicates of bulk PBMCs were collected at each blood-draw timepoint. PBMCs were isolated from peripheral blood using a standard Ficoll-Paque protocol. RNA was extracted with TriZol from bulk PBMCs, CD4 and CD8 fractions, and dextramer-positive and dextramer-negative fractions. Here is what the overall study found, with its caveats: The secondary T-cell response was weaker than the primary response but faster, peaking on day 5 instead of day 15. Most clones expanded after primary vaccination (roughly 96% of CD4 and around nine tenths of CD8) were re-detected after the booster, suggesting that broad memory maintenance occurred. Because only two donors were included in the study, the extent to which the findings can be generalized is limited. Computational filtering was needed because FACS-sorted repertoires could contain abundant contaminating clonotypes from the bulk population. A small fraction of clonotypes showed up in both the CD4 and CD8 compartments, probably as a result of convergent recombination.

This receptor was taken from a man between 18 and 29 years old who received the YFV17D yellow fever vaccine. The chain employs TRBV5-5 and TRBJ1-2; TRBD1 might be the D gene, on 6 matching bases. The source was PBMCs, collected more than 40 days after the first yellow fever vaccination. CDR3 region: CASSLRSGVGYTF. Here is the DNA: TGTGCCAGCAGCTTGAGGTCAGGGGTTGGCTACACCTTC.